What follows are 20 T cell receptor beta chains derived from one specimen sequenced in a study of shared clonotypes between healthy human individuals. Clones were read by immunoSEQ multiplex PCR, and TCRdb kept only the in-frame ones, dropping some. Among about 470,000 clones listed, about 76% were seen once. The sequenced sample was PBMCs. The receptors originated from a woman between 35 and 50 years old in good health. Some clones in this sample may be carry-over from other donors' samples.

The count of this clone is one. CDR3 sequence (DNA): TGTGCCAGCAGCTTAGAAGCCAGGCCGACCTATATATCCTACAATGAGCAGTTCTTC. The encoded protein is CASSLEARPTYISYNEQFF. The chain employs TRBV7-2 and TRBJ2-1; D ambiguous. The V and J ends lost 1 base and 1 base respectively, with 20 bases between them. The CDR3 runs to 19 residues. CDR1 is SGHTA, CDR2 FQGNSA, per germline.

The rearrangement uses TRBV6-4 and TRBJ2-1, with D perhaps TRBD2 (5 bases). In germline, CDR1 is MRHNA, CDR2 SNTAGT. CDR3 length equals 15 residues. The V end lost 2 bases, the J end lost 12 bases, and 20 bases lay between the germline ends. CDR3 nucleotides: TGTGCCAGCAGTGACGATCCCCGGAGGCCCTATGCGCAGTTCTTC. The encoded protein is CASSDDPRRPYAQFF.

This chain joins TRBV5-6 and TRBJ2-2; D call uncertain. CDR3 length equals 13 residues. V lost 0 bases and J lost 5, with 5 bases in between. From germline, CDR1 is SGHDT and CDR2 YYEEEE. The chain's CDR3 is CASSLGQTGELFF. As DNA, the CDR3 is TGTGCCAGCAGCTTGGGACAAACCGGGGAGCTGTTTTTT.

CDR3 in amino acids: CASSTQGLSNQPQHF. The CDR3 DNA follows: TGTGCCAGTAGTACACAGGGACTTAGCAATCAGCCCCAGCATTTT. V and J are TRBV19 and TRBJ1-5, with D tentatively TRBD1 (6 bases). Germline CDR1 is LNHDA and CDR2 is SQIVND (reference sequence). The ends were cut back, 4 bases at V and 0 bases at J, with 10 bases in the middle. CDR3 length equals 15 residues.

V gene TRBV6-6 combines with J gene TRBJ1-5; D is ambiguous. The CDR3 has 12 amino acids. Germline lookup yields CDR1 MNHNY and CDR2 SVGAGI (reference sequence). Trimming stripped 2 bases from V and 7 bases from J, with 6 bases between. CDR3 loop: CASSYPTQPQHF. For the CDR3, the DNA is TGTGCCAGCAGTTACCCAACACAGCCCCAGCATTTT.

The chain recombines TRBV28 with TRBJ1-3, with a weak D call TRBD1 (5 bases). The CDR3 has 16 amino acids. The V and J ends lost 3 bases and 0 bases respectively, with 12 bases between them. In germline, CDR1 is MDHEN, CDR2 SYDVKM. In DNA, the CDR3 is TGTGCCAGCAGTTTGGGGAGACAGTACTCTGGAAACACCATATATTTT. Translation: CASSLGRQYSGNTIYF. Combining the CDR3 with reference TRBV28 and TRBJ1-3 gives the whole variable domain DVKVTQSSRYLVKRTGEKVFLECVQDMDHENMFWYRQDPGLGLRLIYFSYDVKMKEKGDIPEGYSVSREKKERFSLILESASTNQTSMYLCASSLGRQYSGNTIYFGEGSWLTVV.

The chain has TRBV25-1 and TRBJ2-1; TRBD2 aligns across 12 bases. Germline values: CDR1 MGHDK, CDR2 SYGVNS. CDR3 size: 17 residues. V trimming: 5 bases; J trimming: 5 bases; junction bases outside the gene matches: 10. DNA for the CDR3: TGTGCCAGCAGTAGTCTAGCGGGAGGGCCGAAGGACAATGAGCAGTTCTTC. Translated: CASSSLAGGPKDNEQFF.

The chain employs TRBV2 and TRBJ2-5, with 8 nucleotides matching TRBD2. The CDR3 is 15 amino acids. The ends lost 4 bases at V and 1 base at J; junction bases unmatched: 5. Per the germline V gene, CDR1 is SNHLY and CDR2 is FYNNEI. This CDR3 reads CASSVRGRTQETQYF. CDR3 coding DNA: TGTGCCAGCAGTGTGCGCGGGAGGACCCAAGAGACCCAGTACTTC.

The J gene is TRBJ1-2, the V gene TRBV2, with a tentative D call TRBD1 (5 bases). The CDR3 has 14 residues. Trimming stripped 1 base from V and 4 bases from J, with 10 bases between. Germline assignment: CDR1 SNHLY and CDR2 FYNNEI. The CDR3 loop reads CASSEGWQGYGYTF. CDR3 bases: TGTGCCAGCAGTGAAGGATGGCAGGGCTATGGCTACACCTTC. The full variable domain, completed using reference TRBV2 and TRBJ1-2, is EPEVTQTPSHQVTQMGQEVILRCVPISNHLYFYWYRQILGQKVEFLVSFYNNEISEKSEIFDDQFSVERPDGSNFTLKIRSTKLEDSAMYFCASSEGWQGYGYTFGSGTRLTVV.

This chain uses TRBV28 with TRBJ1-1; D might be TRBD1 (5 bases). Trimming cost V 4 bases and J 6 bases, with 21 bases left between them. The CDR3 has 16 amino acids. From germline, CDR1 is MDHEN and CDR2 SYDVKM. The CDR3 spells CASSSNLESGSPEAFF. CDR3 nucleotides: TGTGCCAGCAGTTCCAACCTTGAGTCAGGGTCTCCTGAAGCTTTCTTT.

The chain is built from TRBV10-3 and TRBJ2-5; 10 bases match TRBD2. The ends lost 8 bases at V and 3 bases at J; junction bases unmatched: 6. This CDR3 has 14 amino acids. The germline V gene has CDR1 ENHRY and CDR2 SYGVKD. CDR3 residues: CAISSLAGEETQYF. CDR3 coding DNA: TGTGCCATCTCTAGCCTAGCGGGAGAAGAGACCCAGTACTTC.

The rearrangement joins TRBV5-1 to TRBJ2-7; tentative D call: TRBD1 (6 bases). This CDR3 has 13 amino acids. With 6 bases removed from V and 4 bases from J, the gap between germline ends came to 14 bases. Germline CDR1 reads SGHRS; CDR2 reads YFSETQ. In nucleotides, the CDR3 is TGCGCCAGCACCCCTGGACAGACATACGAGCAGTACTTC. This sequence encodes CASTPGQTYEQYF.

This chain uses TRBV28 with TRBJ2-7; D call uncertain. The V end was cut by 3 bases, the J end by 3 bases, with 12 bases between. CDR1 is MDHEN and CDR2 is SYDVKM in the germline V gene. The CDR3 covers 14 residues. CDR3 sequence: CASSLRGAIYEQYF. CDR3 nucleotide sequence: TGTGCCAGCAGTTTGCGCGGCGCGATCTACGAGCAGTACTTC.

In this sample, this clone turned up a few times. The genes are TRBV7-2 and TRBJ2-2, with D maybe TRBD2 (5 bases). The CDR3 has 16 amino acids. CDR1 SGHTA and CDR2 FQGNSA come from the germline V gene. V was trimmed by 5 bases and J by 2 bases, leaving 15 bases between them. Here the CDR3 DNA reads TGTGCCAGCAGCGCAAGGCCGGGGTCCAACACCGGGGAGCTGTTTTTT. Its translation: CASSARPGSNTGELFF.

Comment on this clone: No conserved phenylalanine or tryptophan ends this CDR3, so it is likely a read error. No DNA is shown, since the ends of the CDR3 on it are uncertain; the CDR3 is the one TCRdb lists. The rearrangement links TRBV30 to TRBJ2-3; no DNA check was done on the table's D call, TRBD2. A total of 11 residues make up the CDR3, ends included. CDR1 is GTSNPN and CDR2 is SVGIG in the germline V gene (reference sequence). The CDR3 sequence: CASSLVGQPTL.

Notes on this clone: A read error likely explains this, since a far larger clone differs by one base. This sample also contains other DNA sequences that code for the same CDR3. The chain is built from TRBV7-2 and TRBJ2-7, with 8 bases fitting TRBD1. Looked up from germline, CDR1 is SGHTA and CDR2 is FQGNSA. The CDR3 runs 14 residues. CDR3 loop: CASSFYRGTYEQYF. CDR3 coding DNA: TGTGCTAGCAGCTTTTACAGGGGGACCTACGAGCAGTACTTC.

A remark on this clone: Other nucleotide sequences from this sample produce the same CDR3. The CDR3 DNA sequence: TGTGCCAGCTCACCGGCGGGCAATCAGCCCCAGCATTTT. This gives the protein CASSPAGNQPQHF. The chain links TRBV18 to TRBJ1-5; unclear D gene. The V gene lost 3 bases and the J gene lost 2 bases, with 5 bases spanning the gap. There are 13 residues in the CDR3. Germline V gene lookup returns CDR1 KGHSH and CDR2 LQKENI.

The V and J genes are TRBV6-1 and TRBJ2-7, with D tentatively TRBD1 or TRBD2 (5 bases each). CDR3 length: 13 amino acids. Germline CDR1 and CDR2: MNHNS and SASEGT. Trimming pared 11 bases from V and 3 bases from J, leaving 17 bases between. The CDR3 sequence: CARFVRGGYEQYF. CDR3 sequence (DNA): TGTGCCCGCTTTGTCCGGGGCGGCTACGAGCAGTACTTC.

The genes are TRBV6-5 and TRBJ1-1; the D gene is possibly TRBD1 (5 bases). The V and J ends lost 4 bases and 9 bases respectively, with 12 bases between them. The CDR3 is 12 amino acids. Germline V gene data show CDR1 as MNHEY and CDR2 as SVGAGI. CDR3 protein: CASSSQGLKAFF. The CDR3 nucleotides are TGTGCCAGCAGTTCCCAGGGACTGAAAGCTTTCTTT.

J is TRBJ2-5 and V is TRBV7-9, with D perhaps TRBD1 (6 bases). The J call may be faulty, since TRBJ2-7 better matches the DNA end. The CDR3 sequence is 12 residues long. The germline V gene has CDR1 SEHNR and CDR2 FQNEAQ (reference sequence). The CDR3, as DNA: TGTGCCAGCAGAACCCAGGGGTACGAGCAGTACTTC. Its protein is CASRTQGYEQYF.